Following are 20 T cell receptor beta chains from one sample sequenced in a study of spatial heterogeneity in lung cancer. Study outcomes and limitations: Mutation counts in tumors were tracked by counts of expanded intratumoral alpha and beta TCRs.

One entry per CDR3 protein, called by TCRdb with MiXCR from the 5' RACE reads. The sample holds more than 20,000 distinct CDR3 sequences, about 16% seen once. Indicated time point: sample taken at primary tumor resection. These TCRs' antigens remain unknown. The specimen comprised lung tumor tissue, sampled at surgery. Source of these receptors: a female donor with early-stage non-small cell lung cancer.

This sequence joins TRBV7-2 and TRBJ2-5; 12 nucleotides match TRBD2. Germline lookup yields CDR1 SGHTA and CDR2 FQGNSA. The CDR3 consists of 16 residues. V gave up 2 bases and J gave up 1 base; unmatched junction bases: 2. The CDR3 DNA follows: TGTGCCAGCAGCTTACTAGCGGGAGGGATCCAAGAGACCCAGTACTTC. It codes for CASSLLAGGIQETQYF.

Only a few counts were recorded for this clonotype. One end of the junction varies from germline; a read error may be responsible. The V gene is TRBV11-2, the J gene TRBJ2-1; weak D call: TRBD2 (6 bases). The CDR3 totals 12 residues. Germline V gives CDR1 SGHAT, CDR2 FQNNGV. The CDR3 nucleotides are TGTGCCAGCAGCTTAGGACGAGCGGGTATTAGCTTC. Its translation: CASSLGRAGISF.

This clonotype was observed a handful of times. The chain links TRBV7-6 to TRBJ2-1; 9 nucleotides match TRBD2. The CDR3 runs to 17 residues. CDR1 and CDR2 from the germline V gene are SGHVS and FNYEAQ. V shed 2 bases, J shed 8 bases, and the junction held 13 bases outside the gene matches. CDR3 DNA sequence: TGTGCCAGCAGCTTAAATCCAGCTAGCGGGATATCGGATGAGCAGTTCTTC. As protein: CASSLNPASGISDEQFF.

This clonotype was seen ten or more times. The chain recombines TRBV20-1 with TRBJ2-7, with 10 bases lining up with TRBD2. The CDR3 has 16 amino acids. V lost 1 base and J lost 2; bases outside the gene matches: 8. Per germline, CDR1 DFQATT and CDR2 SNEGSKA (reference sequence). For the CDR3, the DNA is TGCAGTGCTAGAGTCACTAGCGGGGTAGTCACCTACGAGCAGTACTTC. This codes for CSARVTSGVVTYEQYF.

Sample share makes this clonotype medium-sized (0.01 to 0.1%). The rearrangement uses TRBV4-3 and TRBJ1-2; TRBD1 matches 7 bases. V lost 0 bases and J lost 7; bases outside the gene matches: 14. Per the germline V gene, CDR1 is LGHNA and CDR2 is YSLEER. The CDR3 covers 17 residues. The chain's CDR3 is CASSQDVRVTGVSGYTF. The CDR3 region has the DNA TGCGCCAGCAGCCAAGATGTTCGGGTAACAGGGGTTAGTGGCTACACCTTC.

This clonotype was detected many times. The chain's CDR3 is CATSDLAGVQQYF. The DNA of the CDR3 is TGTGCCACCAGTGATTTAGCAGGGGTTCAGCAGTATTTT. This rearrangement joins TRBV24-1 to TRBJ2-3, with D possibly matching TRBD1 (6 bases). The CDR3 extends over 13 amino acids. V lost 1 base and J 11 bases, leaving 12 bases between the germline ends. Germline V CDR1 and CDR2: KGHDR, SFDVKD.

This clonotype was detected many times. This chain joins TRBV10-3 and TRBJ2-3, with TRBD2 matching 8 bases. Germline V gene lookup returns CDR1 ENHRY and CDR2 SYGVKD. The CDR3 is 14 residues long. Trimming removed 6 bases from V and 4 bases from J; junction bases left unmatched: 6. DNA of the CDR3: TGTGCCATCAGGTCGACTAGCGTTGCAGATACGCAGTATTTT. Encoded protein: CAIRSTSVADTQYF.

In this sample, this clonotype turned up a few times. The chain joins TRBV18 to TRBJ2-7; D ambiguous. The length of the CDR3 is 14 residues. Germline CDR1 and CDR2: KGHSH and LQKENI. V was shortened by 2 bases and J by 0 bases, with 8 bases between the two germline ends. The CDR3 DNA follows: TGTGCCAGCTCACCAGACTTGGACTCCTACGAGCAGTACTTC. This encodes CASSPDLDSYEQYF.

The chain carries TRBV2 and TRBJ2-6; the D is unclear. CDR3 length: 20 amino acids. Germline V gene lookup returns CDR1 SNHLY and CDR2 FYNNEI. V was clipped by 0 bases and J by 0 bases, with 18 bases between them. Written as DNA, the CDR3 is TGTGCCAGCAGTGAAGCGCTAGGACGGCGGTCGGACTCTGGGGCCAACGTCCTGACTTTC. This codes for CASSEALGRRSDSGANVLTF.

Of note for this clonotype: This may come from a read error, since a much larger clone is one base off. This chain links TRBV28 with TRBJ2-2; 7 bases agree with TRBD1. The germline V gene encodes CDR1 MDHEN and CDR2 SYDVKM. This CDR3 is 16 amino acids long. V shed 4 bases and J 4 bases; nucleotides not matched to a gene: 9. DNA of the CDR3: TGTGCCAGCAGTTCGCCCAGGAACAGGGGCACCGGGGAGCTGTTTTTT. Translated, it gives CASSSPRNRGTGELFF. The full variable domain, in which reference TRBV28 and TRBJ2-2 provide the parts outside the CDR3, is DVKVTQSSRYLVKRTGEKVFLECVQDMDHENMFWYRQDPGLGLRLIYFSYDVKMKEKGDIPEGYSVSREKKERFSLILESASTNQTSMYLCASSSPRNRGTGELFFGEGSRLTVL.

Only a few counts were recorded for this clonotype. V usage is TRBV10-3 and J usage is TRBJ2-7, with TRBD1 matching 10 bases. Losses at the gene ends were 6 bases for V and 5 bases for J; bases not matched to a gene: 1. The CDR3 spans 12 residues. Per germline, CDR1 ENHRY and CDR2 SYGVKD. The DNA of the CDR3 is TGTGCCATCAGGGGACAGGGGAACGAGCAGTACTTC. Residues: CAIRGQGNEQYF.

This clonotype was seen at least ten times. The genes are TRBV4-2 and TRBJ1-2; D gene unclear. This CDR3 region has 13 residues. Looked up from germline, CDR1 is LGHNA and CDR2 is YNFKEQ. Trimming pared 2 bases from V and 8 bases from J, leaving 12 bases between. Here the CDR3 reads CASSQPTRAGYTF. CDR3 DNA: TGTGCCAGCAGCCAACCCACTCGCGCAGGCTACACCTTC.

This clonotype appeared many times. The chain carries TRBV5-4 and TRBJ2-1, with a tentative D call TRBD1 (8 bases). Germline CDR1 is SGHNT and CDR2 is YYREEE (reference sequence). The CDR3 consists of 15 residues. The V and J ends lost 8 bases and 6 bases respectively, with 21 bases between them. The CDR3 is CASQGAGLVSNEQFF. The CDR3 nucleotides are TGTGCCAGTCAGGGGGCCGGACTAGTTTCCAATGAGCAGTTCTTC.

In this sample, this clonotype turned up many times. The V and J genes are TRBV2 and TRBJ2-1; TRBD2 is a possible D gene (6 bases). Per the germline V gene, CDR1 is SNHLY and CDR2 is FYNNEI. The CDR3 is made up of 14 amino acids. V lost 3 bases and J 4 bases, leaving 10 bases between the germline ends. CDR3 DNA: TGTGCCAGCAGTGAGCGGGACTCTTACAATGAGCAGTTCTTC. It translates to CASSERDSYNEQFF.

This clonotype was counted at least ten times. The gene calls are TRBV29-1 and TRBJ2-3; possibly TRBD1 for D (7 bases). Per germline, CDR1 SQVTM and CDR2 ANQGSEA. The CDR3 is 10 amino acids. Trimming took 7 bases from V and 8 from J, leaving 10 bases between them. The DNA for the CDR3 is TGCAGCGGCGGGGACAGTACGCAGTATTTT. Translation gives CSGGDSTQYF.

This clonotype has more than one count but fewer than ten. The chain carries TRBV5-1 and TRBJ2-1, with D hard to call. CDR3 length: 14 amino acids. Trimming stripped 0 bases from V and 9 bases from J, with 13 bases between. In germline, CDR1 is SGHRS, CDR2 YFSETQ. CDR3 loop: CASSLDLEPGEQFF. DNA of the CDR3: TGCGCCAGCAGCTTGGATCTCGAGCCCGGTGAGCAGTTCTTC.

This clonotype was seen at least ten times. The chain has TRBV15 and TRBJ2-7; D may correspond to TRBD1 or TRBD2 (6 bases each). This CDR3 comprises 16 residues. Germline-derived CDR1 and CDR2 are LNHNV and YYDKDF (reference sequence). V lost 1 base to trimming and J lost 4 bases, with 17 bases between them. CDR3 in amino acids: CATSRVDGGPTYEQYF. In DNA form, the CDR3 reads TGTGCCACCAGCAGAGTGGATGGGGGGCCTACTTACGAGCAGTACTTC.

This clonotype has ten or more counts. The CDR3 protein is CATATSGSSETQYF. The DNA of the CDR3 is TGTGCCACCGCGACTAGCGGGAGTTCTGAGACCCAGTACTTC. The V gene is TRBV2, the J gene TRBJ2-5; TRBD2 agrees at 12 bases. Germline V gene sequence: CDR1 SNHLY, CDR2 FYNNEI. The CDR3 is 14 residues long. V shed 10 bases, J shed 5 bases, and the junction held 8 bases outside the gene matches.

V is TRBV6-1 and J is TRBJ2-2; a possible D gene is TRBD1 (6 bases). The V end lost 5 bases, the J end lost 3 bases, and 10 bases lay between the germline ends. Germline CDR1 and CDR2: MNHNS and SASEGT. The CDR3 is 14 amino acids. The CDR3 spells CASSRDTYTGELFF. The CDR3 DNA sequence: TGTGCCAGCAGTCGGGACACATACACCGGGGAGCTGTTTTTT.

The sample holds a few counts of this clonotype. This chain uses TRBV3-1 with TRBJ2-7, with 12 bases that match TRBD2. The CDR3 runs to 14 residues. Germline CDR1 and CDR2: LGHDT and YNNKEL (reference sequence). V was pared by 6 bases and J by 3 bases, with 3 bases of the junction left unmatched. The CDR3 nucleotides are TGTGCCAGCAGAGGGACTAGCGGGTTCTACGAGCAGTACTTC. It encodes CASRGTSGFYEQYF.